The 30 T cell receptor beta chains listed next were all sequenced from one sample in a study of metastatic and nonmetastatic thyroid tumors. No treatment of any kind had been given to any patient before thyroid surgery. Via MiXCR, TCRdb re-called the PCR reads. The data hold about 32,000 clones, with around a fifth observed a single time. What was sequenced was blood. The receptors derive from a female donor with papillary thyroid cancer or a benign thyroid nodule (not recorded which). Some clones in this sample may be carry-over from other donors' samples.

This clone was recorded many times. The gene calls are TRBV7-2 and TRBJ2-1, with D possibly TRBD2 on 6 matching bases. The CDR3 extends over 15 amino acids. Germline V gene lookup returns CDR1 SGHTA and CDR2 FQGNSA. V was trimmed by 1 base and J by 10 bases, leaving 17 bases between them. The DNA for the CDR3 is TGTGCCAGCAGCTTAGATAGCGCCCAGGGAGGCGAGCAGTTCTTC. It translates to CASSLDSAQGGEQFF.

This sequence joins TRBV6-5 and TRBJ1-5; the match to TRBD1 covers 10 bases. Germline CDR1 reads MNHEY; CDR2 reads SVGAGI. V trimming: 5 bases; J trimming: 7 bases; junction bases outside the gene matches: 5. This CDR3 contains 14 residues. The CDR3 sequence is CASSTDRGRQPQHF. The CDR3 DNA reads TGTGCCAGCAGTACTGACAGGGGGCGGCAGCCCCAGCATTTT.

There are many counts of this clone. The chain joins TRBV20-1 to TRBJ2-1; possible D gene TRBD1, 5 bases. CDR3 length equals 14 residues. Trimming removed 2 bases from V and 1 base from J, with 9 bases in between. Per the germline V gene, CDR1 is DFQATT and CDR2 is SNEGSKA (reference sequence). CDR3 coding DNA: TGCAGTGCTAGAAACGACAGATCCTACAATGAGCAGTTCTTC. It yields the protein CSARNDRSYNEQFF.

This chain links TRBV5-1 with TRBJ2-1; 9 bases line up with TRBD2. Germline CDR1 and CDR2: SGHRS and YFSETQ. The CDR3 runs to 15 residues. Trimming cost V 3 bases and J 14 bases; bases outside gene matches: 15. In DNA form, the CDR3 reads TGCGCCAGCAGCTCTAGCGGGGACTCCTACAATGATAAGTTCTTC. Its protein is CASSSSGDSYNDKFF.

Ten or more counts support this clone. The gene calls are TRBV7-2 and TRBJ2-3, with TRBD2 matching 8 bases. This CDR3 spans 15 amino acids. The junction had 8 bases not matched to a gene; V was cut back by 5 bases and J by 4 bases. The V gene's germline CDR1 is SGHTA and CDR2 FQGNSA. The CDR3: CASSLTGGQADTQYF. The CDR3 bases are TGTGCCAGCAGCCTAACGGGGGGGCAGGCAGATACGCAGTATTTT.

This clone has at least ten counts. The CDR3 DNA reads as TGCAGCGTTCTACAGGGGGTAGGGACTGAAGCTTTCTTT. This gives the protein CSVLQGVGTEAFF. The chain recombines TRBV29-1 with TRBJ1-1; 8 bases align to TRBD1. J was trimmed by 5 bases and V by 5 bases; bases with no gene match: 7. The CDR3 is made up of 13 amino acids. CDR1 and CDR2 from the germline V gene are SQVTM and ANQGSEA.

V gene TRBV28 combines with J gene TRBJ2-7; D is unclear. Per the germline V gene, CDR1 is MDHEN and CDR2 is SYDVKM. Trimming stripped 7 bases from V and 6 bases from J, with 13 bases between. This CDR3 is 12 amino acids long. CDR3 DNA sequence: TGTGCCAGCACCCATCCTCCGGGCGAGCAGTACTTC. It specifies CASTHPPGEQYF.

This clone appeared many times. The J gene is TRBJ2-5, the V gene TRBV5-5; tentatively, D is TRBD1 (5 bases). The CDR3 has 12 residues. Germline loops: CDR1 SGHKS, CDR2 YYEKEE (reference sequence). The ends were cut back, 4 bases at V and 2 bases at J, with 6 bases in the middle. The CDR3, as DNA: TGTGCCAGCAGCCAGGGTCAAGAGACCCAGTACTTC. This sequence encodes CASSQGQETQYF.

This clone is judged medium-sized. V and J are TRBV11-3 and TRBJ1-2; D perhaps matches TRBD1 (5 bases). The V gene lost 3 bases and the J gene lost 3 bases, with 17 bases spanning the gap. Germline CDR1 is SGHNT and CDR2 is YENEEA. CDR3 length: 16 residues. CDR3 bases: TGTGCCAGCAGCTTTGAAGGGAGAGGAGGGGACTATGGCTACACCTTC. The encoded protein is CASSFEGRGGDYGYTF.

The CDR3 spells CSARSAFGEAEETQYF. The CDR3 bases are TGCAGTGCTAGATCAGCCTTTGGAGAAGCGGAAGAGACCCAGTACTTC. V usage is TRBV20-1 and J usage is TRBJ2-5; D might be TRBD2 (5 bases). The CDR3 totals 16 residues. Between the trimmed V and J ends, which lost 2 bases and 3 bases, there was a span of 19 bases. The germline gives CDR1 DFQATT, CDR2 SNEGSKA (reference sequence).

This clone has just a few counts. V and J are TRBV5-1 and TRBJ2-7; 11 nucleotides align to TRBD2. The ends lost 0 bases at V and 4 bases at J; junction bases unmatched: 6. The CDR3 loop spans 16 amino acids. The germline V gene encodes CDR1 SGHRS and CDR2 YFSETQ. CDR3 sequence reads: CASSLGGLADIYEQYF. In DNA form, the CDR3 reads TGCGCCAGCAGCTTGGGGGGACTAGCGGACATATACGAGCAGTACTTC. The whole variable domain, filled in from reference TRBV5-1 and TRBJ2-7, reads KAGVTQTPRYLIKTRGQQVTLSCSPISGHRSVSWYQQTPGQGLQFLFEYFSETQRNKGNFPGRFSGRQFSNSRSEMNVSTLELGDSALYLCASSLGGLADIYEQYFGPGTRLTVT.

This clone was observed many times. This may come from a read error, since a much larger clone is one base off. The chain combines TRBV28 with TRBJ2-5; D might be TRBD2 (5 bases). This CDR3 has 14 residues. V was cut by 5 bases and J by 5 bases, with 15 bases left in between. The germline V gene has CDR1 MDHEN and CDR2 SYDVKM. CDR3 coding DNA: TGTGCCAGCAGTCCCCCCGGGGTTTATGAGACCCAGTACTTC. Its protein is CASSPPGVYETQYF.

This clone was detected many times. A much bigger clone sits one base away, suggesting this may be a read error. The J gene is TRBJ2-5, the V gene TRBV20-1, with D possibly being TRBD1 or TRBD2 (5 bases each). The germline V gene encodes CDR1 DFQATT and CDR2 SNEGSKA (reference sequence). This CDR3 contains 14 residues. This CDR3 is CNARVVRGQETQYF. Here the CDR3 DNA reads TGCAATGCTAGAGTTGTGAGGGGCCAAGAGACCCAGTACTTC.

The genes are TRBV4-1 and TRBJ1-2; D gene ambiguous. CDR3 length: 12 residues. V gave up 3 bases and J gave up 8 bases, with 10 bases separating them. Per germline, CDR1 MGHRA and CDR2 YSYEKL. The CDR3 DNA reads TGCGCCAGCAGCCAGGGTGTCATCGGCTACACCTTC. It codes for CASSQGVIGYTF.

In this sample, this clone turned up many times. V gene TRBV5-6 combines with J gene TRBJ2-3, with unresolved D. The CDR3 has 15 residues. Trimming took 0 bases from V and 4 from J, leaving 12 bases between them. CDR1 and CDR2 (germline): SGHDT, YYEEEE. The CDR3 DNA reads as TGTGCCAGCAGCTTGGGCTCCCCCGGACCAGATACGCAGTATTTT. It translates to CASSLGSPGPDTQYF.

The chain links TRBV7-9 to TRBJ2-7; D is unclear. CDR1 is SEHNR and CDR2 is FQNEAQ in the germline V gene (reference sequence). The germline V and J ends were trimmed by 4 bases and 7 bases, with 11 bases remaining between them. The CDR3 has 12 residues. CDR3 in DNA: TGTGCCAGCAGCTCCGGAATTGGAGAGCAGTACTTC. Its translation: CASSSGIGEQYF.

This clone was seen only a few times. This chain joins TRBV19 and TRBJ2-1; no clear D gene. Germline V gives CDR1 LNHDA, CDR2 SQIVND (reference sequence). The V end was cut by 3 bases, the J end by 5 bases, with 14 bases between. This CDR3 has 15 residues. CDR3 region: CASSIGPLEHNEQFF. CDR3 nucleotide sequence: TGTGCCAGTAGTATCGGGCCCCTGGAACACAATGAGCAGTTCTTC. Complete variable domain (other parts from reference TRBV19 and TRBJ2-1): DGGITQSPKYLFRKEGQNVTLSCEQNLNHDAMYWYRQDPGQGLRLIYYSQIVNDFQKGDIAEGYSVSREKKESFPLTVTSAQKNPTAFYLCASSIGPLEHNEQFFGPGTRLTVL.

The chain uses TRBV30 and TRBJ2-1; D is unresolved. CDR3 length: 11 amino acids. Germline values: CDR1 GTSNPN, CDR2 SVGIG (reference sequence). The V end was cut by 1 base, the J end by 3 bases, with 1 base between. The CDR3 is CAWSDYNEQFF. CDR3 coding DNA: TGTGCCTGGAGTGACTACAATGAGCAGTTCTTC.

As for this clone: At one end the junction does not follow the germline gene, possibly because of a read error. CDR3 sequence: CASDAGMGYGNSF. CDR3 in DNA: TGTGCCAGCGACGCTGGGATGGGCTATGGCAACAGCTTC. The J gene is TRBJ1-2, the V gene TRBV28, with D unresolved. The CDR3 has 13 residues. Germline values: CDR1 MDHEN, CDR2 SYDVKM.

This rearrangement joins TRBV5-1 to TRBJ2-3; TRBD1 is a possible D gene (6 bases). Germline values: CDR1 SGHRS, CDR2 YFSETQ. The CDR3 has 16 amino acids. Between the trimmed V and J ends, which lost 3 bases and 2 bases, there was a span of 16 bases. The CDR3 here is CASSWEPGQPTDTQYF. CDR3 in DNA: TGCGCCAGCAGCTGGGAACCCGGACAGCCCACAGATACGCAGTATTTT.

This clone was found many times. CDR3 sequence (DNA): TGTGCCAGCAGCTTATTGGTGGGGTACGAGCAGTACTTC. Protein product: CASSLLVGYEQYF. V gene TRBV7-8 combines with J gene TRBJ2-7; no definite D call. Per germline, CDR1 SGHVS and CDR2 FQNEAQ. V was clipped by 2 bases and J by 4 bases, with 9 bases between them. This CDR3 has 13 amino acids.

This chain joins TRBV7-6 and TRBJ2-7; D uncertain. Between the trimmed V and J ends, which lost 3 bases and 3 bases, there was a span of 15 bases. Germline V gene sequence: CDR1 SGHVS, CDR2 FNYEAQ. The CDR3 totals 15 residues. CDR3 protein: CASSFSASKHYEQYF. The CDR3 coding sequence is TGTGCCAGCAGCTTTTCGGCCAGTAAACACTACGAGCAGTACTTC.

The sample holds many counts of this clone. V usage is TRBV25-1 and J usage is TRBJ2-5; 10 bases match TRBD1. The CDR3 has 12 amino acids. The trim removed 7 bases at V and 5 bases at J, leaving 1 base unmatched. Germline V gene lookup returns CDR1 MGHDK and CDR2 SYGVNS. The CDR3 protein is CASKGQGETQYF. The CDR3 DNA is TGTGCCAGCAAGGGACAGGGGGAGACCCAGTACTTC.

This clone was counted at least ten times. The genes are TRBV3-1 and TRBJ1-2, with TRBD1 as a possible D gene (6 bases). V gave up 4 bases and J gave up 5 bases, with 14 bases separating them. The CDR3 contains 14 residues. Germline CDR1 LGHDT, CDR2 YNNKEL (reference sequence). The CDR3 DNA sequence: TGTGCCAGCAGCCCCGGACAGCTATTTTATGGCTACACCTTC. Translation gives CASSPGQLFYGYTF.

This clone was counted once. V gene TRBV5-1 combines with J gene TRBJ1-3; tentative D call: TRBD1 (6 bases). CDR1 and CDR2 (germline): SGHRS, YFSETQ. V shed 3 bases and J shed 1 base, with 11 bases lying between them. The CDR3 has 15 amino acids. The CDR3 nucleotides read TGCGCCAGCAGCTCGGGCGGACAGTCTGGAAACACCATATATTTT. This translates into CASSSGGQSGNTIYF.

In its sample, this clone was seen a few times. This chain connects TRBV29-1 to TRBJ1-1; no firm D call. CDR1 is SQVTM and CDR2 is ANQGSEA in the germline V gene. V was trimmed by 1 base and J by 6 bases, leaving 12 bases between them. CDR3 length: 13 amino acids. In nucleotides, the CDR3 is TGCAGCGTTGAAGGAGGAGAAGAAGCTGAAGCTTTCTTT. It is translated as CSVEGGEEAEAFF.

J is TRBJ2-1 and V is TRBV3-1; a weak D match, TRBD1 (5 bases). CDR1 LGHDT and CDR2 YNNKEL come from the germline V gene (reference sequence). The germline V and J ends were trimmed by 6 bases and 2 bases, with 11 bases remaining between them. The CDR3 sequence is 14 residues long. CDR3 amino acids: CASSVRQTYNEQFF. CDR3 coding DNA: TGTGCCAGCAGTGTCAGACAGACCTACAATGAGCAGTTCTTC.

The J gene is TRBJ2-1, the V gene TRBV6-2 or TRBV6-3; 8 bases are a match to TRBD2. V shed 7 bases and J 0 bases; nucleotides not matched to a gene: 5. CDR3 size: 15 residues. Germline assignment: CDR1 MNHEY and CDR2 SVGEGT. The CDR3 bases are TGTGCCAGCATCAAAGCGGGAGTCTCCTACAATGAGCAGTTCTTC. It yields the protein CASIKAGVSYNEQFF.

V is TRBV6-1 and J is TRBJ1-1, with D uncertain. Germline CDR1 MNHNS, CDR2 SASEGT. Trimming removed 6 bases from V and 2 bases from J, with 13 bases in between. The CDR3 is made up of 14 amino acids. The DNA of the CDR3 is TGTGCCAGCAGCCCTGAGGTTGCTAACACTGAAGCTTTCTTT. Its translation is CASSPEVANTEAFF.

Ten or more counts support this clone. The rearrangement uses TRBV19 and TRBJ2-1, with D perhaps TRBD2 (7 bases). CDR1 is LNHDA and CDR2 is SQIVND in the germline V gene (reference sequence). Trimming left V 5 bases short and J 7 bases short, with 15 bases between. The CDR3 spans 14 residues. In DNA form, the CDR3 reads TGTGCCAGTAGTGGGGGGGCCGGGCAGAATGAGCAGTTCTTC. Its translation is CASSGGAGQNEQFF.